These 5 T cell receptor beta chains came from one sample sequenced in a study of tumor T cells in aggressive B-cell lymphoma. Profiled with immunoSEQ multiplex PCR; TCRdb holds only in-frame clones, not every one. This table holds over 800 clones, nearly 95% found once. The sample taken for sequencing was tumor tissue. These receptors were collected from an adult with diffuse large B cell lymphoma.

This chain uses TRBV5-6 with TRBJ2-7; 8 bases are shared with TRBD2. In germline, CDR1 is SGHDT, CDR2 YYEEEE. The trim removed 0 bases at V and 1 base at J, leaving 9 bases unmatched. The CDR3 consists of 17 residues. The CDR3 spells CASSLEGLVPLSYEQYF. The DNA of the CDR3 is TGTGCCAGCAGCTTGGAGGGACTAGTCCCTCTTTCCTACGAGCAGTACTTC.

The chain joins TRBV6-5 to TRBJ2-5, with TRBD2 matching over 9 bases. The J call may be incorrect, as the DNA end agrees better with TRBJ2-7. This CDR3 spans 15 amino acids. Germline V gene lookup returns CDR1 MNHEY and CDR2 SVGAGI. This CDR3 is CASRGSGRGDYEQYF. The CDR3 DNA reads as TGTGCCAGCAGGGGTAGCGGGAGAGGGGACTACGAGCAGTACTTC.

The V gene is TRBV27, the J gene TRBJ1-5; D gene ambiguous. V was trimmed by 5 bases and J by 7 bases, leaving 12 bases between them. The CDR3 covers 13 residues. Germline lookup yields CDR1 MNHEY and CDR2 SMNVEV (reference sequence). For the CDR3, the DNA is TGTGCCAGCAGTCCCTCTGGGCAACAGCCCCAGCATTTT. Translating gives CASSPSGQQPQHF.

The chain couples TRBV10-3 to TRBJ2-7; TRBD2 is a possible D gene (5 bases). This CDR3 is built from 14 residues. The V and J ends lost 3 bases and 2 bases respectively, with 11 bases between them. CDR1 ENHRY and CDR2 SYGVKD come from the germline V gene. The CDR3 spells CAISEGQEAYEQYF. DNA of the CDR3: TGTGCCATCAGTGAAGGCCAGGAGGCCTACGAGCAGTACTTC.

J is TRBJ2-1 and V is TRBV28; 11 bases are a match to TRBD2. The trim removed 3 bases at V and 8 bases at J, leaving 12 bases unmatched. The CDR3 is made up of 17 amino acids. Looked up from germline, CDR1 is MDHEN and CDR2 is SYDVKM. The CDR3 protein is CASSFPGLAAVGDEQFF. The CDR3 DNA is TGTGCCAGCAGTTTCCCGGGACTAGCGGCCGTGGGGGATGAGCAGTTCTTC.